Listed here are 32 T cell receptor beta chains from one sample, sequenced in a study of blood T cell repertoires in COVID-19. Data came from immunoSEQ multiplex PCR; TCRdb stores just in-frame clones and leaves some out. The repertoire holds 100,000 to 150,000 clones, with under 85% as singletons. The material sequenced was peripheral blood. The receptors derive from a man aged 55 to 70 with acute or convalescent COVID-19.

This sequence joins TRBV28 and TRBJ1-1; maybe TRBD1 (6 bases). The V end was cut by 6 bases, the J end by 3 bases, with 8 bases between. Germline loops: CDR1 MDHEN, CDR2 SYDVKM. The CDR3 extends over 12 amino acids. The CDR3, as DNA: TGTGCCAGCAGGGGGGCGGACACTGAAGCTTTCTTT. Translated: CASRGADTEAFF.

This clone appeared a few times. This chain joins TRBV10-2 and TRBJ1-6, with TRBD1 matching over 7 bases. The germline gives CDR1 WSHSY, CDR2 SAAADI. The CDR3 loop spans 14 amino acids. V was clipped by 7 bases and J by 4 bases; unmatched bases: 4. The CDR3 is CASNPGQYNSPLHF. In DNA, the CDR3 is TGCGCCAGCAACCCGGGACAGTATAATTCACCCCTCCACTTT.

The CDR3 coding sequence is TGTGCCAGCAGCCTAAGTCGGGACAGGGGCGGCGATACGCAGTATTTT. Translation: CASSLSRDRGGDTQYF. V gene TRBV7-3 combines with J gene TRBJ2-3; TRBD1 aligns across 10 bases. The germline gives CDR1 SGHTA, CDR2 FQGTGA. Trimming at V came to 5 bases and at J to 6 bases, leaving 11 bases not matched to a gene. CDR3 size: 16 residues.

The chain recombines TRBV18 with TRBJ1-1, with 8 bases matching TRBD1. Germline loops: CDR1 KGHSH, CDR2 LQKENI. This CDR3 is 15 amino acids long. J gave up 2 bases and V 3 bases, and 5 bases lay outside the gene matches. For the CDR3, the DNA is TGTGCCAGCTCACCTGGACAGGGTGGAAACACTGAAGCTTTCTTT. Residues: CASSPGQGGNTEAFF.

The chain links TRBV28 to TRBJ2-7; D may be TRBD1 (5 bases). This CDR3 is 16 amino acids long. Germline V gives CDR1 MDHEN, CDR2 SYDVKM. Trimming removed 6 bases at V and 3 bases at J, with 21 bases between. The CDR3 spells CASSRLLGGAYYEQYF. CDR3 sequence (DNA): TGTGCCAGCAGCAGATTGTTAGGTGGGGCCTACTACGAGCAGTACTTC.

The table lists this clone with a count of one. The chain joins TRBV7-9 to TRBJ1-1, with 7 positions matching TRBD1. The germline V gene encodes CDR1 SEHNR and CDR2 FQNEAQ (reference sequence). The CDR3 runs to 14 residues. The ends lost 5 bases at V and 1 base at J; junction bases unmatched: 4. The CDR3 bases are TGTGCCAGCAGCCTGCAGGGGGGGAACACTGAAGCTTTCTTT. This gives the protein CASSLQGGNTEAFF.

CDR3 coding DNA: TGTGCCAGCACCCAAAGGGGGAACTATGGCTACACCTTC. It yields the protein CASTQRGNYGYTF. The chain recombines TRBV2 with TRBJ1-2; TRBD1 is a possible D gene (6 bases). The CDR3 extends over 13 amino acids. Germline CDR1 SNHLY, CDR2 FYNNEI. V lost 7 bases to trimming and J lost 2 bases, with 11 bases between them.

J is TRBJ2-1 and V is TRBV19; 9 nucleotides line up with TRBD1. V was pared by 7 bases and J by 6 bases, with 16 bases of the junction left unmatched. The CDR3 spans 17 residues. CDR1 is LNHDA, CDR2 SQIVND, per germline (reference sequence). The CDR3 region is CASTSPGGTGRVNEQFF. CDR3 DNA sequence: TGTGCCAGTACCTCGCCTGGAGGGACAGGGAGGGTCAATGAGCAGTTCTTC.

This chain links TRBV1 with TRBJ2-7; TRBD2 is the table's D call, not checked against the DNA. TRBV1 is designated a pseudogene. This CDR3 region has 16 residues. CDR3 nucleotides: TGCACCAGCAGCCCGGTCGGACTAGCGGAAACCTACGAGCAGTACTTC. It is translated as CTSSPVGLAETYEQYF.

The chain has TRBV5-1 and TRBJ2-5; 7 bases align to TRBD2. Germline lookup yields CDR1 SGHRS and CDR2 YFSETQ. With 4 bases clipped from V and 4 bases from J, the junction kept 13 bases outside the gene matches. The CDR3 contains 16 residues. This CDR3 is CASSGEGGLFGETQYF. As DNA, the CDR3 is TGCGCCAGCAGCGGGGAGGGCGGCCTTTTTGGAGAGACCCAGTACTTC.

The genes are TRBV3-1 (or the pseudogene TRBV3-2) and TRBJ2-1, with 8 nucleotides matching TRBD2. Germline loops: CDR1 LGHDT, CDR2 YNNKEL (reference sequence). The V and J ends lost 4 bases and 6 bases, in that order; junction bases with no gene match: 5. The length of the CDR3 is 14 residues. CDR3 DNA: TGTGCCAGCAGCCGGACTAGCTTCTTCAATGAGCAGTTCTTC. Translated, it gives CASSRTSFFNEQFF.

The chain employs TRBV18 and TRBJ1-6, with D tentatively TRBD1 (5 bases). The CDR3 loop spans 16 amino acids. Per the germline V gene, CDR1 is KGHSH and CDR2 is LQKENI. V lost 3 bases, J lost 5 bases, and 14 bases lay in between. The CDR3 here is CASSPLAGPHNSPLHF. The CDR3 region has the DNA TGTGCCAGCTCACCCCTGGCAGGGCCTCATAATTCACCCCTCCACTTT. Full variable domain (remainder filled in from reference TRBV18 and TRBJ1-6): NAGVMQNPRHLVRRRGQEARLRCSPMKGHSHVYWYRQLPEEGLKFMVYLQKENIIDESGMPKERFSAEFPKEGPSILRIQQVVRGDSAAYFCASSPLAGPHNSPLHFGNGTRLTVT.

The chain combines TRBV19 with TRBJ2-7, with TRBD2 matching over 9 bases. The CDR3 runs to 17 residues. The trim removed 11 bases at V and 2 bases at J, leaving 19 bases unmatched. Germline values: CDR1 LNHDA, CDR2 SQIVND (reference sequence). The CDR3 region is CAPGGCHVAGGPYEQYF. The CDR3 nucleotides are TGTGCCCCTGGGGGGTGCCACGTCGCGGGAGGGCCCTACGAGCAGTACTTC.

The gene calls are TRBV19 and TRBJ2-5; TRBD1 matches 8 bases. CDR3 length: 17 residues. The V and J ends lost 4 bases and 5 bases, in that order; junction bases with no gene match: 15. Germline CDR1 is LNHDA and CDR2 is SQIVND (reference sequence). For the CDR3, the DNA is TGTGCCAGTAGTAGTGGGACAGGACCAAGAGCAAGGGAGACCCAGTACTTC. The encoded protein is CASSSGTGPRARETQYF.

The V and J genes are TRBV18 and TRBJ2-1, with 12 positions matching TRBD2. With V trimmed by 5 bases and J by 6 bases, 5 bases remained unmatched. Germline lookup yields CDR1 KGHSH and CDR2 LQKENI. This CDR3 spans 15 amino acids. This CDR3 is CASSGGLAGGNEQFF. The CDR3 DNA sequence: TGTGCCAGCTCAGGGGGACTAGCGGGCGGCAATGAGCAGTTCTTC.

This chain joins TRBV30 and TRBJ2-3, with D possibly matching TRBD1 (5 bases). The CDR3 length is 12 residues. Per germline, CDR1 GTSNPN and CDR2 SVGIG (reference sequence). V dropped 5 bases and J dropped 5 bases, with 11 bases sitting between them. CDR3 sequence (DNA): TGTGCCTGGTCCCCTACAGGAGATACGCAGTATTTT. Its translation: CAWSPTGDTQYF.

This clone has just a few counts. The chain carries TRBV7-3 and TRBJ1-1; possible D gene TRBD1, 5 bases. There are 13 residues in the CDR3. CDR1 and CDR2 from the germline V gene are SGHTA and FQGTGA. V lost 5 bases to trimming and J lost 5 bases, with 12 bases between them. CDR3 region: CASSPAGGTEAFF. The DNA of the CDR3 is TGTGCCAGCAGCCCCGCCGGGGGAACTGAAGCTTTCTTT.

This sequence joins TRBV7-8 and TRBJ1-2; D remains ambiguous. V shed 1 base and J shed 4 bases, with 4 bases lying between them. The CDR3 spans 12 residues. From germline, CDR1 is SGHVS and CDR2 FQNEAQ. CDR3 amino acids: CASSLDSYGYTF. Written as DNA, the CDR3 is TGTGCCAGCAGCTTAGACAGCTATGGCTACACCTTC.

V gene TRBV11-3 combines with J gene TRBJ2-7, with TRBD2 matching 12 bases. This CDR3 has 16 residues. Looked up from germline, CDR1 is SGHNT and CDR2 is YENEEA. Trimming took 2 bases from V and 6 from J; bases not matched to a gene: 8. CDR3 protein: CASSLRGTSGSGEQYF. CDR3 DNA: TGTGCCAGCAGCTTACGAGGGACTAGCGGGTCGGGCGAGCAGTACTTC.

CDR3 sequence: CASRGTGGRYGYTF. The CDR3 DNA sequence: TGTGCCAGCAGGGGGACAGGGGGACGGTATGGCTACACCTTC. V gene TRBV28 combines with J gene TRBJ1-2; 11 bases are shared with TRBD1. Germline V CDR1 and CDR2: MDHEN, SYDVKM. After removal of 6 bases from V and 5 bases from J, the junction contained 5 bases not matched to a gene. The CDR3 is 14 amino acids.

The chain is built from TRBV24-1 and TRBJ2-3, with 9 nucleotides matching TRBD2. The junction had 5 bases not matched to a gene; V was cut back by 4 bases and J by 1 base. The CDR3 runs 16 residues. Germline loops: CDR1 KGHDR, CDR2 SFDVKD. The CDR3 coding sequence is TGTGCCACCAGTGAAGTAGCGGGAGCCCGCACAGATACGCAGTATTTT. It specifies CATSEVAGARTDTQYF.

This clone was observed a few times. V and J are TRBV30 and TRBJ1-1; D unclear. This CDR3 is built from 14 residues. The ends were cut back, 2 bases at V and 4 bases at J, with 14 bases in the middle. The germline CDR1 and CDR2 sequences are GTSNPN and SVGIG (reference sequence). CDR3 sequence: CAWSSPDRGTEAFF. Here the CDR3 DNA reads TGTGCCTGGAGTTCTCCAGACCGGGGCACTGAAGCTTTCTTT.

The chain is built from TRBV21-1 and TRBJ1-1; the D call of TRBD1 is as the table states it, not checked on the DNA. TRBV21-1 is shown as a pseudogene. This CDR3 has 14 amino acids. CDR3 sequence: CASSKRGCSTEAFF. The CDR3 DNA is TGTGCCAGCAGCAAAAGGGGGTGTAGCACTGAAGCTTTCTTT.

The genes are TRBV5-1 and TRBJ1-1; D ambiguous. The CDR3 length is 14 residues. The germline V and J ends were trimmed by 2 bases and 1 base, with 9 bases remaining between them. CDR1 is SGHRS, CDR2 YFSETQ, per germline. The CDR3 here is CASSFGGENTEAFF. The DNA for the CDR3 is TGCGCCAGCAGCTTCGGCGGGGAGAACACTGAAGCTTTCTTT.

This chain connects TRBV27 to TRBJ1-2; D is possibly TRBD1 (6 bases). The germline CDR1 and CDR2 sequences are MNHEY and SMNVEV (reference sequence). The CDR3 covers 13 residues. Trimming removed 3 bases at V and 8 bases at J, with 13 bases between. CDR3 bases: TGTGCCAGCAGTTTTAGCAGGGGAGGGGGCTACACCTTC. This translates into CASSFSRGGGYTF.

This clone has a handful of counts. V is TRBV2 and J is TRBJ1-4, with D possibly matching TRBD1 (5 bases). Trimming left V 7 bases short and J 4 bases short, with 10 bases between. The germline gives CDR1 SNHLY, CDR2 FYNNEI. This CDR3 is built from 13 residues. The CDR3 loop reads CASTSGINEKLFF. In DNA form, the CDR3 reads TGTGCCAGCACTTCAGGGATTAATGAAAAACTGTTTTTT.

This clone was found once. The genes are TRBV4-2 and TRBJ2-7; 7 bases align to TRBD2. Germline loops: CDR1 LGHNA, CDR2 YNFKEQ. The CDR3 contains 16 residues. J was trimmed by 2 bases and V by 0 bases; bases with no gene match: 7. This chain's CDR3 is CASSQDSASGAYEQYF. The CDR3 region has the DNA TGTGCCAGCAGCCAAGATTCGGCTAGCGGTGCCTACGAGCAGTACTTC.

This clone came up a few times. This chain uses TRBV6-4 with TRBJ2-3; TRBD2 matches 10 bases. This CDR3 contains 15 residues. The germline CDR1 and CDR2 sequences are MRHNA and SNTAGT. Losses at the gene ends were 5 bases for V and 3 bases for J; bases not matched to a gene: 5. CDR3 region: CASSSGTSDTDTQYF. In nucleotides, the CDR3 is TGTGCCAGCAGTTCCGGGACTAGCGATACAGATACGCAGTATTTT.

The V and J genes are TRBV7-8 and TRBJ2-5; 10 bases are shared with TRBD1. Germline assignment: CDR1 SGHVS and CDR2 FQNEAQ. The CDR3 is made up of 15 amino acids. After removal of 10 bases from V and 7 bases from J, the junction contained 15 bases not matched to a gene. The CDR3 sequence is CATYHLLGTGVTQYF. The CDR3 coding sequence is TGTGCCACCTACCATCTTCTAGGGACAGGGGTGACCCAGTACTTC.

V is TRBV27 and J is TRBJ1-4; TRBD1 agrees at 10 bases. Germline V CDR1 and CDR2: MNHEY, SMNVEV (reference sequence). Trimming cost V 4 bases and J 8 bases; bases outside gene matches: 4. The CDR3 runs 14 residues. In nucleotides, the CDR3 is TGTGCCAGCAGTTCGACAGGGGGCGGCGAAAAACTGTTTTTT. Translation gives CASSSTGGGEKLFF.

The chain joins TRBV7-9 to TRBJ2-1, with 10 nucleotides matching TRBD2. Germline V gene data show CDR1 as SEHNR and CDR2 as FQNEAQ (reference sequence). The V gene end was trimmed by 5 bases and the J gene end by 5 bases; junction bases not matched to a gene: 6. This CDR3 is 15 amino acids long. DNA of the CDR3: TGTGCCAGCAGCGAGGGACTAGCGAGAGACAATGAGCAGTTCTTC. This encodes CASSEGLARDNEQFF.

The chain couples TRBV19 to TRBJ2-2, with a possible D match to TRBD2 (5 bases). Germline loops: CDR1 LNHDA, CDR2 SQIVND (reference sequence). The CDR3 is 17 amino acids. V was pared by 4 bases and J by 1 base, with 16 bases between. The CDR3 bases are TGTGCCAGTAGTACCCCGAGGGATAGCGAGAACACCGGGGAGCTGTTTTTT. It specifies CASSTPRDSENTGELFF.